This T cell receptor beta chain derives from a study of radiotherapy plus CTLA-4 blockade in lung cancer. Generated by immunoSEQ multiplex PCR, the TCRdb table keeps only in-frame clones and is missing some. Of about 90,000 clones detected, around 72% appear once; the ten largest clones hold over 12%. A note on this clone: Its antigen is as yet unknown.

Findings and caveats of the study: Clones derived from tumor TCRs expanded in blood after radiotherapy plus ipilimumab.

V was cut by 2 bases and J by 4 bases, with 7 bases left in between. The CDR3 totals 13 residues. Germline V gene sequence: CDR1 SGHKS, CDR2 YYEKEE (reference sequence). The chain carries TRBV5-5 and TRBJ1-5, with D maybe TRBD1 (6 bases). The material was peripheral blood, obtained from a patient treated with radiotherapy plus ipilimumab. This TCR came from a human donor with non-small cell lung cancer that progressed on radiotherapy plus ipilimumab. The CDR3 DNA sequence: TGTGCCAGCAGCTTTAGGGGGAATCAGCCCCAGCATTTT. Residues: CASSFRGNQPQHF.